The 4 T cell receptor beta chains reported below all come from one sample, sequenced in a study of T cells expressing NK-cell markers. TCRdb re-analyzed the 5' RACE reads; it lists each CDR3 protein once, without DNA. This repertoire includes some 150,000 distinct CDR3 sequences. Sequencing was carried out using blood T cells: a sorted CD56 or NKG2C T cell subset, CD4+ or CD8+ T cells, or bulk PBMC T cells (not recorded which). The receptors were gathered from a young man in good health.

The CDR3 loop reads CASRPSSLVNTGELFF. The chain combines TRBV28 with TRBJ2-2; TCRdb lists TRBD2, though no DNA is available to test this call. The length of the CDR3 is 16 residues. Per the germline V gene, CDR1 is MDHEN and CDR2 is SYDVKM.

The chain carries TRBV4-3 and TRBJ2-1; with no DNA, the TCRdb D assignment of TRBD2 cannot be verified. Germline assignment: CDR1 LGHNA and CDR2 YSLEER. The CDR3 has 16 residues. The CDR3 is CASSDLAGGQGFEQFF.

V is TRBV7-2 and J is TRBJ1-4; the TCRdb D gene call, TRBD1, has no DNA to confirm it. The CDR3 is 17 amino acids. Germline V CDR1 and CDR2: SGHTA, FQGNSA. CDR3 sequence: CASSNTGTNLFNEKLFF.

The chain's CDR3 is CASSSSGTTDELFF. The chain employs TRBV5-6 and TRBJ2-2; TCRdb reports TRBD1, a call that lacks DNA to check it against. The CDR3 loop spans 14 amino acids. Germline lookup yields CDR1 SGHDT and CDR2 YYEEEE.